One sample yielded the 10 T cell receptor beta chains listed below, sequenced in a study of technical replicates of blood from several donors. Data came from immunoSEQ multiplex PCR; TCRdb stores just in-frame clones and leaves some out. The sample has about 74,000 clones, 85% to 95% seen once. The material sequenced was T cells isolated from PBMCs. These receptors all stem from a human donor in good health.

This clone was observed once. The chain carries TRBV6-1 and TRBJ1-5; 8 bases agree with TRBD1. CDR3 size: 14 residues. Trimming at V came to 1 base and at J to 4 bases, leaving 0 bases not matched to a gene. Germline CDR1 MNHNS, CDR2 SASEGT. The CDR3 DNA sequence: TGTGCCAGCAGTGAAGGACAGGGGAATCAGCCCCAGCATTTT. Amino acid sequence: CASSEGQGNQPQHF.

The V and J genes are TRBV4-1 and TRBJ1-3; maybe TRBD1 (6 bases). V was trimmed by 4 bases and J by 0 bases, leaving 10 bases between them. The CDR3 is 15 residues long. CDR1 and CDR2 from the germline V gene are MGHRA and YSYEKL. This CDR3 reads CASSPAGASGNTIYF. Here the CDR3 DNA reads TGCGCCAGCAGCCCAGCAGGGGCCTCTGGAAACACCATATATTTT.

The CDR3 DNA is TGTGCCAGCAGTGTCAGCCCGGGGAATCAGCCCCAGCATTTT. It specifies CASSVSPGNQPQHF. The chain joins TRBV2 to TRBJ1-5; no clear D. The CDR3 is 14 residues long. V lost 4 bases and J 4 bases, leaving 11 bases between the germline ends. Germline lookup yields CDR1 SNHLY and CDR2 FYNNEI.

The chain recombines TRBV19 with TRBJ2-1; D is possibly TRBD2 (5 bases). Germline loops: CDR1 LNHDA, CDR2 SQIVND (reference sequence). The V end was cut by 6 bases, the J end by 2 bases, with 14 bases between. This CDR3 has 15 amino acids. The CDR3: CASSLGAGPYNEQFF. CDR3 bases: TGTGCCAGTAGCCTGGGAGCCGGCCCCTACAATGAGCAGTTCTTC.

With regard to this clone: Other DNA sequences in the same sample also yield this CDR3. V usage is TRBV7-9 and J usage is TRBJ2-5; 10 bases are a match to TRBD2. The germline gives CDR1 SEHNR, CDR2 FQNEAQ (reference sequence). The CDR3 consists of 14 residues. V lost 1 base and J lost 4; bases outside the gene matches: 0. This chain's CDR3 is CASSLGLAGETQYF. Written as DNA, the CDR3 is TGTGCCAGCAGCTTAGGACTAGCGGGAGAGACCCAGTACTTC.

The V gene is TRBV5-4, the J gene TRBJ2-7; TRBD2 matches 13 bases. Trimming took 7 bases from V and 4 from J; bases not matched to a gene: 2. Looked up from germline, CDR1 is SGHNT and CDR2 is YYREEE (reference sequence). The CDR3 runs 13 residues. CDR3 DNA: TGTGCCAGCGGGACTAGCGGGAAATACGAGCAGTACTTC. It translates to CASGTSGKYEQYF.

V gene TRBV9 combines with J gene TRBJ2-3; 7 positions match TRBD2. The germline V gene has CDR1 SGDLS and CDR2 YYNGEE. The CDR3 spans 17 residues. Unmatched junction bases numbered 12, after V lost 3 bases and J lost 2 bases. CDR3 loop: CASSAEGLTQYTDTQYF. CDR3 in DNA: TGTGCCAGCAGCGCCGAGGGACTAACCCAATACACAGATACGCAGTATTTT.

Only a few counts were recorded for this clone. This sequence joins TRBV5-8 and TRBJ1-5; TRBD1 agrees at 7 bases. Germline CDR1 SGHTS, CDR2 YDEGEE. CDR3 length: 14 residues. After removal of 5 bases from V and 6 bases from J, the junction contained 8 bases not matched to a gene. CDR3 sequence (DNA): TGTGCCAGCAGGGCTTACAGGGGTGGTCAGCCCCAGCATTTT. Translation gives CASRAYRGGQPQHF.

The chain couples TRBV11-3 to TRBJ2-7; tentatively, D is TRBD1 (5 bases). The CDR3 covers 14 residues. CDR1 is SGHNT and CDR2 is YENEEA in the germline V gene. V gave up 2 bases and J gave up 0 bases, with 8 bases separating them. The CDR3 nucleotides are TGTGCCAGCAGCTTACAGGGCCCCTCCTACGAGCAGTACTTC. Amino acid sequence: CASSLQGPSYEQYF.

In DNA form, the CDR3 reads TGCAGTGCTAGAGAGGGGGCCGAGCAGTACTTC. Protein: CSAREGAEQYF. The chain links TRBV20-1 to TRBJ2-7; possibly TRBD1 for D (6 bases). There are 11 residues in the CDR3. V lost 0 bases and J 6 bases, leaving 6 bases between the germline ends. CDR1 and CDR2 (germline): DFQATT, SNEGSKA (reference sequence).